This is a list of T cell receptor beta chains from one sample in a study of graft-versus-host responses after intestinal transplantation. Data came from immunoSEQ multiplex PCR; TCRdb stores just in-frame clones and leaves some out. The sample has 84,000 or so clones, approximately 92% seen once. These receptors have no known antigen. The input for sequencing was unstimulated CD4+ T cells sorted from spleen or lymph node cells, taken before intestinal transplant. These receptors all stem from a human donor who received an intestinal transplant. Both conserved end residues are part of each CDR3. Fields, in order: J gene, CDR3 length, V gene, clone size, D gene, CDR3 DNA, CDR3 protein. The D gene is left open where the match is weak. Some rows have no size entry. The others give once, few or many, or a class for an expanded clone.

>TRBJ1-3|15|TRBV6-6|-|TRBD1
TGTGCCAGCAGCCCCCAGGGGGATGGGGGAAACACCATATATTTT
CASSPQGDGGNTIYF
>TRBJ2-3|16|TRBV5-4|-|TRBD1
TGTGCCAGCAGCCCGCCACCGGGACAGGGGGGAGATACGCAGTATTTT
CASSPPPGQGGDTQYF
>TRBJ2-5|18|TRBV4-3|-|TRBD2
TGCGCCAGCAGCCAAGACTTAGGAAGCGGGAGGGCCCGGGAGACCCAGTACTTC
CASSQDLGSGRARETQYF
>TRBJ1-2|18|TRBV23-1|once|-
TGCGCCAGCAGTCCGTTCGAGCACAGCACCTTCCTTAACTATGGCTACACCTTC
CASSPFEHSTFLNYGYTF
>TRBJ1-2|16|TRBV4-2|-|-
TGTGCCAGCAGCCAATTTGGGGGGTCTGGGGACTATGGCTACACCTTC
CASSQFGGSGDYGYTF
>TRBJ2-1|14|TRBV30|-|TRBD2
TGTGCCTGGAGTGGCGGGGGCTCCTACAATGAGCAGTTCTTC
CAWSGGGSYNEQFF
>TRBJ2-5|15|TRBV6-5|-|-
TGTGCCAGCAGTTACTCAGGCAGGAGGGGGGAGACCCAGTACTTC
CASSYSGRRGETQYF
>TRBJ2-1|18|TRBV7-9|once|TRBD2
TGTGCCAGCAGCTCGCTTTTTACTAGCGGGAGGGCCTACAATGAGCAGTTCTTC
CASSSLFTSGRAYNEQFF
>TRBJ2-1|12|TRBV2|-|-
TGTGCCAGCAGTGTGCAGGGGTGGGAGCAGTTCTTC
CASSVQGWEQFF
>TRBJ2-5|11|TRBV18|-|-
TGTGCCAGCTCACCCCAAGAGACCCAGTACTTC
CASSPQETQYF
>TRBJ1-2|14|TRBV28|once|TRBD1
TGTGCCAGCAGCGTAGGACAGGGTACCTATGGCTACACCTTC
CASSVGQGTYGYTF
>TRBJ2-7|12|TRBV10-2|-|TRBD1
TGCGCCAGCAGTGTAACAGGGGACGAGCAGTACTTC
CASSVTGDEQYF
>TRBJ2-7|16|TRBV30|-|TRBD2
TGTGCCGGGAGGTGGGGGGCTAGCGGGAGGAGCTACGAGCAGTACTTC
CAGRWGASGRSYEQYF
>TRBJ2-1|12|TRBV19|-|-
TGTGCCAGTAGTATCCAGCTCCAGGAGCAGTTCTTC
CASSIQLQEQFF
>TRBJ2-6|18|TRBV27|-|-
TGTGCCAGCAGTTCTCGGTCAGGTTTTAGCTCTGGGGCCAACGTCCTGACTTTC
CASSSRSGFSSGANVLTF
>TRBJ2-1|15|TRBV30|-|-
TGTGCCTGGATAGCGCACCAAGGGGGCTACAATGAGCAGTTCTTC
CAWIAHQGGYNEQFF
>TRBJ1-2|14|TRBV6-5|once|-
TGTGCCAGCACCCCGCGACAGACTAACTATGGCTACACCTTC
CASTPRQTNYGYTF
>TRBJ2-1|15|TRBV4-1|once|-
TGCGCCAGCAGCCAAGATGGAAATAGGGGAGTTGAGCAGTTCTTC
CASSQDGNRGVEQFF
>TRBJ2-2|13|TRBV18|-|-
TGTGCCAGCTCACCAATGAACACCGGGGAGCTGTTTTTT
CASSPMNTGELFF